This T cell receptor (beta chain) was sequenced during a study of shared clonotypes between healthy human individuals. At the level of the study: The study enrolled a couple of women and a few men aged 18 to 49. Study results and limitations: Four donors had about 5% of their naive CD4 clonotypes in common. Since donors were few, the genetic and exposure-history diversity represented was limited.

Here immunoSEQ multiplex PCR was the method, and the copy in TCRdb shows in-frame clones only, minus some. The sample holds more than 550,000 clones, about 91% seen once. In its sample, this clone was seen once. What it binds is unknown. The ends lost 5 bases at V and 5 bases at J; junction bases unmatched: 10. Germline V gene sequence: CDR1 SNHLY, CDR2 FYNNEI. The CDR3 sequence is 17 residues long. Positively selected for CCR7, the CD45RO-negative cells used as naive CD8 cells excluded terminally differentiated effector memory CD45RA+ cells. This receptor was obtained from a man aged 25-40 years in good health. The V and J genes are TRBV2 and TRBJ2-5, with 14 bases lining up with TRBD2. The sequencing sample was made of naive CD8+ T cells sorted from blood. CDR3 sequence (DNA): TGTGCCAGCAGTTCGGGACTAGCGGGAGTAGTGGCGGAGACCCAGTACTTC. This gives the protein CASSSGLAGVVAETQYF.